A selection of T cell receptor beta chains follows, all from one sample in a study of blood T cell repertoires in COVID-19. Clones were sequenced by immunoSEQ multiplex PCR, and TCRdb holds only the in-frame ones, with some missing. This table has 400,000 to 450,000 clones, roughly 91% appearing once. The sequencing input was PBMCs or T cells enriched from blood (not recorded which). These TCRs come from a man in his late teens or twenties who had recovered from COVID-19. Each CDR3 is given with its conserved first and last residue. A D gene is named only where the DNA matches it firmly. Clone size, where shown, is once, few, many, or a class for clones that have expanded.

j_call	d_call	clone_size	cdr3_length	v_call	cdr3_nt	cdr3_aa
TRBJ1-1	TRBD1	-	13	TRBV11-2	TGTGCCAGCAGCTTCACAGGGGGAACTGAAGCTTTCTTT	CASSFTGGTEAFF
TRBJ1-1	-	-	16	TRBV28	TGTGCCAGCAGTTTCAGGGCGAACTTCCCGAGCACTGAAGCTTTCTTT	CASSFRANFPSTEAFF
TRBJ1-1	TRBD1	-	16	TRBV3-1/TRBV3-2	TGTGCCAGCAGCCCCACAGGGGCGATAGAAGTCTCTGAAGCTTTCTTT	CASSPTGAIEVSEAFF
TRBJ2-7	-	-	15	TRBV28	TGTGCCAGCCTTCCGGGACGGGAGAACTACTACGAGCAGTACTTC	CASLPGRENYYEQYF
TRBJ2-6	-	-	17	TRBV5-1	TGCGCCAGCAGCTTAACCAGCGGACAGACTGGGGCCAACGTCCTGACTTTC	CASSLTSGQTGANVLTF
TRBJ1-6	-	-	15	TRBV27	TGTGCCAGCAGATCCGGGGTCTTGGATAATTCACCCCTCCACTTT	CASRSGVLDNSPLHF
TRBJ1-1	-	-	13	TRBV30	TGTGCCTGGAGTGTACGGACACACACTGAAGCTTTCTTT	CAWSVRTHTEAFF
TRBJ2-3	TRBD2	-	15	TRBV7-3	TGTGCCAGCAGCCCTAGCGGGCCGTACGTGAATACGCAGTATTTT	CASSPSGPYVNTQYF
TRBJ1-5	TRBD1	-	14	TRBV28	TGTGCCAGCAGGGGGGACAGGGAGAATCAGCCCCAGCATTTT	CASRGDRENQPQHF
TRBJ1-5	-	-	15	TRBV19	TGTGCCAGTAGTTACCGGGACACATACAATCAGCCCCAGCATTTT	CASSYRDTYNQPQHF
TRBJ1-6	TRBD1	-	14	TRBV27	TGTGCCAGCAGTGGGGGACAGGATAATTCACCCCTCCACTTT	CASSGGQDNSPLHF
TRBJ1-2	TRBD1	-	13	TRBV10-3	TGTGCCACTCTAATGGGACAGGGGTATGGCTACACCTTC	CATLMGQGYGYTF
TRBJ2-5	TRBD2	-	14	TRBV28	TGTGCCAGCAATCTAGCGGGAAGCCAAGAGACCCAGTACTTC	CASNLAGSQETQYF
TRBJ1-2	-	-	13	TRBV5-4	TGTGCCAGCAGTACTGACAGTTTCTCTGGCTACACCTTC	CASSTDSFSGYTF
TRBJ1-5	TRBD1	-	15	TRBV15	TGTGCCACCAGCAAAGACAGGGGAATAAATCAGCCCCAGCATTTT	CATSKDRGINQPQHF
TRBJ2-2	-	-	13	TRBV10-3	TGTGCCATCAGCGGTGCAGGTGGCGGGGAGCTGTTTTTT	CAISGAGGGELFF
TRBJ2-5	TRBD1	-	16	TRBV5-1	TGCGCCAGCAGCGGGGGGACAGGACAGAACCAAGAGACCCAGTACTTC	CASSGGTGQNQETQYF
TRBJ1-4	-	-	15	TRBV4-2	TGTGCCAGCAGCCCGGAGTCCTCACAGGACGAAAAACTGTTTTTT	CASSPESSQDEKLFF
TRBJ1-1	-	-	15	TRBV19	TGTGCCAGTAGTTTGGACTCCGGAGGCTTCACTGAAGCTTTCTTT	CASSLDSGGFTEAFF
TRBJ2-5	TRBD2	-	16	TRBV3-1/TRBV3-2	TGTGCCAGCAGCCTCGGGACTAGCCGGAGGGCTGAGACCCAGTACTTC	CASSLGTSRRAETQYF
TRBJ2-2	-	-	16	TRBV7-9	TGTGCCAGCAGCTTCTCGACGGGATGGCTCACCGGGGAGCTGTTTTTT	CASSFSTGWLTGELFF
TRBJ1-1	TRBD1	-	14	TRBV5-1	TGCGCCAGCAGCCCTCCTGACAGGGGAACTGAAGCTTTCTTT	CASSPPDRGTEAFF
TRBJ1-3	-	-	14	TRBV18	TGTGCCAGCATCGACAGCCCCTCTGGAAACACCATATATTTT	CASIDSPSGNTIYF
TRBJ2-1	-	-	12	TRBV5-1	TGCGCCAGCAGCTTAGAGAACAATGAGCAGTTCTTC	CASSLENNEQFF
TRBJ2-5	-	-	14	TRBV7-9	TGTGCCAGCAGCTTTGGACAGAAGGACGAGACCCAGTACTTC	CASSFGQKDETQYF
TRBJ1-1	-	-	15	TRBV5-1	TGCGCCAGCAGCTTGGCAGGATACCTAAACACTGAAGCTTTCTTT	CASSLAGYLNTEAFF
TRBJ2-2	-	-	13	TRBV12-3/TRBV12-4	TGTGCCAGTCAGACGCGGTTTGCCGGGGAGCTGTTTTTT	CASQTRFAGELFF
TRBJ1-2	TRBD1	once	12	TRBV5-1	TGCGCCAGCAGCTTGGGGGACAGTGGCTACACCTTC	CASSLGDSGYTF
TRBJ1-3	TRBD1	-	15	TRBV19	TGTGCCAGTAGTGTGGGGACAGGGGCTGGAAACACCATATATTTT	CASSVGTGAGNTIYF
TRBJ1-1	-	-	13	TRBV11-2	TGTGCCAGCAGCTTAGATGTACTTGAGGGAGCTTTCTTT	CASSLDVLEGAFF
TRBJ1-1	-	-	15	TRBV9	TGTGCCAGCAGCGTAGATGGGGGCGGGAACACTGAAGCTTTCTTT	CASSVDGGGNTEAFF
TRBJ2-2	-	-	16	TRBV13	TGTGCCAGCAGCAACGAGCTCGAGGGGAACACCGGGGAGCTGTTTTTT	CASSNELEGNTGELFF
TRBJ2-7	TRBD1	once	14	TRBV6-5	TGTGCCAGCACAAGAGGACAGGGCTTTGACGAGCAGTACTTC	CASTRGQGFDEQYF
TRBJ1-1	TRBD1	-	14	TRBV18	TGTGCCAGCTCTCTCGGACAGGGGCGAACTGAAGCTTTCTTT	CASSLGQGRTEAFF
TRBJ1-2	-	-	13	TRBV28	TGTGCCAGCAGTTTATCAACAGGGTGGGGCTACACCTTC	CASSLSTGWGYTF
TRBJ2-7	-	-	13	TRBV12-3/TRBV12-4	TGTGCCAGACGCCGGGACACCGGCCTTGGGCAGTACTTC	CARRRDTGLGQYF
TRBJ1-2	TRBD1	-	14	TRBV19	TGTGCCAGTAGTATCCAAGGGGGCGTAGGTGGCTACACCTTC	CASSIQGGVGGYTF
TRBJ2-1	-	-	18	TRBV27	TGTGCCAGCAGTTTACTTGGGTTCGAGGTGGGTTCCTACAATGAGCAGTTCTTC	CASSLLGFEVGSYNEQFF
TRBJ2-1	-	-	15	TRBV7-2	TGTGCCAGCAGCTTAGGCGGGCCCACCTACAATGAGCAGTTCTTC	CASSLGGPTYNEQFF
TRBJ2-3	TRBD2	-	16	TRBV9	TGTGCCAGCAGCGCCGGTTGGACTAGCGGGGGAGATACGCAGTATTTT	CASSAGWTSGGDTQYF